These T cell receptor beta chains were read from a single sample in a study of T cell responses to AZD1222 COVID-19 vaccine. The data were produced by immunoSEQ multiplex PCR, yet TCRdb's version contains in-frame clones alone and is incomplete. Counted here are 140,000 to 150,000 clones, around 92% occurring once; the ten biggest clones make up roughly 3%. The starting material was peripheral blood, obtained 28 days after the second AZD1222 dose. The receptors derive from an adult who received the AZD1222 COVID-19 vaccine. Each CDR3 is given with its conserved first and last residue.

cdr3_length: 15; j_call: TRBJ1-1; v_call: TRBV28; cdr3_aa: CASSLIGTANTEAFF
cdr3_length: 17; j_call: TRBJ2-2; v_call: TRBV10-3; cdr3_aa: CAISDSSGKGNTGELFF
cdr3_length: 13; j_call: TRBJ1-1; v_call: TRBV18; cdr3_aa: CASSVDLNTEAFF
cdr3_length: 14; j_call: TRBJ1-5; v_call: TRBV28; cdr3_aa: CASSPRAGSQPQHF
cdr3_length: 13; j_call: TRBJ1-1; v_call: TRBV28; cdr3_aa: CASGQVLGTEAFF
cdr3_length: 16; j_call: TRBJ2-1; v_call: TRBV7-9; cdr3_aa: CASSASGTSWGNEQFF
cdr3_length: 14; j_call: TRBJ1-5; v_call: TRBV28; cdr3_aa: CASNRGGSNQPQHF
cdr3_length: 14; j_call: TRBJ1-2; v_call: TRBV3-1/TRBV3-2; cdr3_aa: CASRETGFGYGYTF
cdr3_length: 16; j_call: TRBJ1-1; v_call: TRBV7-6; cdr3_aa: CASSLAIGAVGTEAFF
cdr3_length: 14; j_call: TRBJ1-1; v_call: TRBV5-4; cdr3_aa: CASSLQGYSTEAFF
cdr3_length: 14; j_call: TRBJ2-3; v_call: TRBV13; cdr3_aa: CASSLAASTDTQYF
cdr3_length: 16; j_call: TRBJ2-1; v_call: TRBV6-2/TRBV6-3; cdr3_aa: CASSYSRAGLPNEQFF
cdr3_length: 13; j_call: TRBJ2-7; v_call: TRBV19; cdr3_aa: CASSMGRGYEQYF
cdr3_length: 15; j_call: TRBJ2-7; v_call: TRBV7-3; cdr3_aa: CASSSDRGPSYEQYF
cdr3_length: 15; j_call: TRBJ1-2; v_call: TRBV4-3; cdr3_aa: CASSHYRAPRTGYTF
cdr3_length: 13; j_call: TRBJ2-1; v_call: TRBV10-1; cdr3_aa: CASSQTPYNEQFF
cdr3_length: 16; j_call: TRBJ1-2; v_call: TRBV30; cdr3_aa: CAWSVSLGRVDYGYTF
cdr3_length: 14; j_call: TRBJ2-5; v_call: TRBV11-2; cdr3_aa: CASSLQQHQETQYF
cdr3_length: 12; j_call: TRBJ1-6; v_call: TRBV2; cdr3_aa: CASSGFNSPLHF
cdr3_length: 13; j_call: TRBJ2-7; v_call: TRBV27; cdr3_aa: CASSMVPSGEQYF
cdr3_length: 14; j_call: TRBJ1-3; v_call: TRBV30; cdr3_aa: CAWRLQGTGNTIYF
cdr3_length: 16; j_call: TRBJ1-2; v_call: TRBV6-5; cdr3_aa: CASSYRGTGPLMGYTF
cdr3_length: 13; j_call: TRBJ1-2; v_call: TRBV5-4; cdr3_aa: CASSLNRAVGYTF
cdr3_length: 15; j_call: TRBJ2-5; v_call: TRBV24-1; cdr3_aa: CATSDHETGKETQYF
cdr3_length: 13; j_call: TRBJ1-5; v_call: TRBV7-2; cdr3_aa: CASNLEGNGPQHF
cdr3_length: 15; j_call: TRBJ2-7; v_call: TRBV7-2; cdr3_aa: CASSSVAGVQGEQYF
cdr3_length: 14; j_call: TRBJ2-7; v_call: TRBV28; cdr3_aa: CASSTTRGAYEQYF
cdr3_length: 14; j_call: TRBJ2-7; v_call: TRBV10-1; cdr3_aa: CASSVARSRPEQYF
cdr3_length: 12; j_call: TRBJ1-1; v_call: TRBV7-2; cdr3_aa: CASSPGSTEAFF
cdr3_length: 12; j_call: TRBJ2-3; v_call: TRBV7-2; cdr3_aa: CASSPTGGTQYF
cdr3_length: 15; j_call: TRBJ1-2; v_call: TRBV3-1/TRBV3-2; cdr3_aa: CASGFGQGVNYGYTF
cdr3_length: 15; j_call: TRBJ2-7; v_call: TRBV7-3; cdr3_aa: CASSQDSGGDYEQYF
cdr3_length: 17; j_call: TRBJ1-6; v_call: TRBV5-6; cdr3_aa: CASSRRGVGIGDSPLHF